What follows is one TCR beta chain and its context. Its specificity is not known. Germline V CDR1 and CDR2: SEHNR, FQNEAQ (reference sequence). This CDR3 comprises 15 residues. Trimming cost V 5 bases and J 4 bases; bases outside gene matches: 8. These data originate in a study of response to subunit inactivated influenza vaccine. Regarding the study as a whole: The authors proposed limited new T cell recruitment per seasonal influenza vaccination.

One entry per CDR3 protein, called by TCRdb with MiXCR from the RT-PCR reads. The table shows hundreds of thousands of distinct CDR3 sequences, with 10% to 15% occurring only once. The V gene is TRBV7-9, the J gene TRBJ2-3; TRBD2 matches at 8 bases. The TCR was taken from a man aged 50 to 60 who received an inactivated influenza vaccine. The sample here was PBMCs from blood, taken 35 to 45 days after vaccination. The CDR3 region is CASSQGPGGSDTQYF. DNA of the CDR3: TGTGCCAGCAGCCAGGGACCGGGGGGGTCAGATACGCAGTATTTT.